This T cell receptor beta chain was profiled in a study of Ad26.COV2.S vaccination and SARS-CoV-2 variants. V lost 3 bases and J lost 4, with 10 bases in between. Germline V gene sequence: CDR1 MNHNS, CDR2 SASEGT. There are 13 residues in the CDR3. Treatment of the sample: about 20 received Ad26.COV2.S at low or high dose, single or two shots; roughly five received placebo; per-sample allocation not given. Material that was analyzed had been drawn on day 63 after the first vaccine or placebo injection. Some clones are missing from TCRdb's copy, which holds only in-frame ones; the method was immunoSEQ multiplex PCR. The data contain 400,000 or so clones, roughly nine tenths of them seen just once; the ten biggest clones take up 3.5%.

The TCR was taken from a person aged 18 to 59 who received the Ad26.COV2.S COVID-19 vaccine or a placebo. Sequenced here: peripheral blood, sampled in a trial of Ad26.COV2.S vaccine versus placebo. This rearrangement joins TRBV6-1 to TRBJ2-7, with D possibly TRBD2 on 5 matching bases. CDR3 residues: CASSERADYEQYF. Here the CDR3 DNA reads TGTGCCAGCAGTGAGAGGGCAGATTACGAGCAGTACTTC.